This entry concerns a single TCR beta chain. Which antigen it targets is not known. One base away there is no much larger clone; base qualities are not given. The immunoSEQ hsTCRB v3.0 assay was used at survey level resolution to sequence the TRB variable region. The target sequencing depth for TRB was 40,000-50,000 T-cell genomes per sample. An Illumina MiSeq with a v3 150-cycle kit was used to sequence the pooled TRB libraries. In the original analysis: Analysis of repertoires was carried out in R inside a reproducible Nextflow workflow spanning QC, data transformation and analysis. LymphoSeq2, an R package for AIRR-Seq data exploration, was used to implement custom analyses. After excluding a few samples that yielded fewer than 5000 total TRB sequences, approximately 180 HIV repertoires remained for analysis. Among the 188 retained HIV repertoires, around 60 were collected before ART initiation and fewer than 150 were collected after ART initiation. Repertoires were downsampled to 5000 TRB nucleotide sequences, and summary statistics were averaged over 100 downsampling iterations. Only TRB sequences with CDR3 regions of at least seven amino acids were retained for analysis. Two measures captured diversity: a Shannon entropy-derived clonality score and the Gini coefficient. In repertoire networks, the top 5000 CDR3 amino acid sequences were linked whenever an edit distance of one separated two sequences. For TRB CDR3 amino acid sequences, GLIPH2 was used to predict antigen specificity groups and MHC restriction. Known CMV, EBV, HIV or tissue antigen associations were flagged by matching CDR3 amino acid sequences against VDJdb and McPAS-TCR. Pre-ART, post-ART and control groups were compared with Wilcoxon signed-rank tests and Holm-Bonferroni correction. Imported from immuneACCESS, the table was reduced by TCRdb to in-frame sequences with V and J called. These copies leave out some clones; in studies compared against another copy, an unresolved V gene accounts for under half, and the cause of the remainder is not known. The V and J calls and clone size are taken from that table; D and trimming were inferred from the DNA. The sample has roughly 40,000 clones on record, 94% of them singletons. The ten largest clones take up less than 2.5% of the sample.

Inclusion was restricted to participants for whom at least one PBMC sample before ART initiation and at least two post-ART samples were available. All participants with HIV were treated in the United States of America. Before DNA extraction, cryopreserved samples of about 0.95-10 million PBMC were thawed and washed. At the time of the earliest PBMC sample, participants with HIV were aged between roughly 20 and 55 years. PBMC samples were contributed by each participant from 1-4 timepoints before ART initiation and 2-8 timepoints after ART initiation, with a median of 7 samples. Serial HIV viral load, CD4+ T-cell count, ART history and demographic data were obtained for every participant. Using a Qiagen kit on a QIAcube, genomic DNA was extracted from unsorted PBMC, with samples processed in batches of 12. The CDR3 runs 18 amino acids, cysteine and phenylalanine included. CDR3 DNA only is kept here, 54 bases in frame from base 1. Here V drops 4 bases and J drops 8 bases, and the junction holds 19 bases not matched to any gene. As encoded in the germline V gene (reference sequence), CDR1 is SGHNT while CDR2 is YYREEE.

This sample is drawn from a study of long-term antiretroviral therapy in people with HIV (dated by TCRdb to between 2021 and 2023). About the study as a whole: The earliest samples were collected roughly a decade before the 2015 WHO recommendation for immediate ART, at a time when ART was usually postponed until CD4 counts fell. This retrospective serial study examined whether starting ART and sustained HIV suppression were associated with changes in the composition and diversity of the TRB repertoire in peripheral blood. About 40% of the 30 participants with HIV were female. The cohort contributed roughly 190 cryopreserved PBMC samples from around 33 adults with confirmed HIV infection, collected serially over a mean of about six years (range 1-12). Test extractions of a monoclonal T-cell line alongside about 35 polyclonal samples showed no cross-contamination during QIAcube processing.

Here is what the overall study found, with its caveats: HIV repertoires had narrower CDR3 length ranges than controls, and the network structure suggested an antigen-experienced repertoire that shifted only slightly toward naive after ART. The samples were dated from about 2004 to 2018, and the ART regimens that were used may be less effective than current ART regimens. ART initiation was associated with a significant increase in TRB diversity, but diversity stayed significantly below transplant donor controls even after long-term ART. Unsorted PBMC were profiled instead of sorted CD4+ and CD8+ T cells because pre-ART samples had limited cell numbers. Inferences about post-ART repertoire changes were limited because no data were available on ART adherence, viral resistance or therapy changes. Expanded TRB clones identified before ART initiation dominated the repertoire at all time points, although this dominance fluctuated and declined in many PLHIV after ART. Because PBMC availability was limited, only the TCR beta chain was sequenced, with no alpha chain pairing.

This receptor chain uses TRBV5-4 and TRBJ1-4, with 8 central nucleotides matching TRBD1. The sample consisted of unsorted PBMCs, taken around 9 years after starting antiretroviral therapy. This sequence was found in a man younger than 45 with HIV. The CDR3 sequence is CASSTKGTGGSFGEKLFF. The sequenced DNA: TGTGCCAGCAGCACAAAGGGAACAGGGGGTTCTTTTGGGGAAAAACTGTTTTTT.